This TCR beta chain was documented in a study of cytomegalovirus exposure and HLA in healthy donors. PCR amplification relied on 60 Vbeta primers (plus 13 Jbeta primers). Repertoires were generated with immunoSEQ multiplex PCR, while TCRdb's copy carries only in-frame clones and drops some. Here the sample spans around 150,000 clones, approximately 80% being singletons. The sample holds a few counts of this clone. Distinct nucleotide sequences in the sample also encode this CDR3. CDR3 length: 15 residues. The germline V gene encodes CDR1 SGHNT and CDR2 YYREEE (reference sequence). Trimming removed 0 bases from V and 1 base from J, with 10 bases in between.

The source of this sequence is a man in his fifties or sixties in good health and CMV-seropositive. The V call is TRBV5-4, the J call TRBJ1-1; possible D gene TRBD1, 6 bases. Specimen: PBMCs. CDR3 DNA sequence: TGTGCCAGCAGCTTGGAGGGGGGGCGGAACACTGAAGCTTTCTTT. Protein product: CASSLEGGRNTEAFF.